This T cell receptor beta chain was sequenced in a study of blood T cells in healthy people across ages (dated by TCRdb to the mid-2010s). Context from the whole study: In model experiments, template switching captured roughly one uniquely barcoded TCR beta cDNA molecule for every two T cells. Using deep sequencing normalized with unique cDNA molecular identifiers, the study measured how TCR beta repertoire diversity changes with age. The donors were divided into four age groups: young (average approximately 17 years), middle-aged (under 40), aged (about 62) and long-lived (about 90). To avoid experimental bias, donors of different ages were randomly spread across the sequencing lanes. The study analyzed two additional independent replicas of 1 million unique cDNA reads from the same blood draw for two donors, one aged 18 to 30 and one aged 80 or older.

The V end gives up 1 base and the J end 11 bases, leaving 8 bases in the junction not matched to a gene. The germline V gene (reference sequence) specifies DFQATT as CDR1 and SNEGSKA as CDR2. From the cysteine through the phenylalanine, the CDR3 covers 13 amino acids. The sequence is cut down to CDR3 DNA, 39 bases in frame from base 1. Notes on this clonotype: Its antigen is still unknown. Base qualities were left out, and no much larger clone turns up one base away.

The donors were roughly 40 Caucasian individuals from Russia, aged about 6 to 100 years, who were systemically healthy. Around 10 milliliters of peripheral blood were collected from each donor into EDTA-treated Vacutainer tubes. Ficoll-Paque density-gradient centrifugation was used to isolate PBMCs, with at least 6.5 million per sample. Trizol reagent was used to extract total RNA from PBMCs, with at least 5.5 micrograms per sample. For every donor, flow cytometry on a PBMC aliquot measured the percentage of naive CD45RAhigh/CD27high T cells. What the authors observed across the whole study: Total diversity estimates from one million sequenced T cells were considered lower bounds and underestimates. A strong correlation was found between observed TCR beta diversity and the percentage of naive T cells measured by flow cytometry. Donor CMV infection status was unknown, potentially confounding age-related changes in expanded clonotypes. As age increased, observed TCR beta diversity per million T cells dropped in a roughly linear way, and a significant reduction was already evident by age about 40. Compared with the aged group, the long-lived group had more naive CD4+ T cells, fewer expanded clones and increased TCR diversity, a pattern suggesting age selection. Conclusive comparison of naive and antigen-experienced compartments was prevented by the profiling of bulk unsorted PBMCs.

Library creation used 5' RACE. Sequencing used an Illumina HiSeq 2500. A second PCR of roughly 7 to 11 cycles was performed with a sample-barcoded 5' primer and a J-beta primer mix. A unique molecular identifier was introduced onto each TCR beta cDNA molecule by a template-switch 5' adaptor carrying 12 random nucleotides. Each sample yielded at least 3 million CDR3-containing paired-end reads. First-strand cDNA synthesis was performed from all RNA using the Mint cDNA synthesis kit, with priming by a TRBC-specific oligonucleotide. Following uracil-DNA glycosylase treatment, all cDNA underwent a first 18-cycle PCR with the universal primers M1SS and BC2_uni_R. Turning to the authors' computational methods: For normalization, 1 million high-quality reads were randomly selected from each sample, with every read carrying a distinct molecular identifier. Instead of being binned into consensus sequences, reads that shared molecular identifiers were thrown out. MiTCR, set to a Q25 quality threshold and the strictest error-elimination algorithm, was used for CDR3 identification, clonotype clustering and error correction. A nonparametric unseen species model with Euler transformation was used to estimate a lower bound on total TCR beta diversity. TCRdb reworked the public reads: Q25 trimming with fastp, MiXCR clone assembly, productive beta chains retained. Entries that share a CDR3 protein sequence are merged under the most common genes and DNA. What appears here as the V and J calls and clone size reflects TCRdb's work, not the paper's. This sample holds fewer than 1.5 million distinct CDR3 sequences; approximately 38% were observed only once. Roughly 7.7% of the sample rests with the top ten.

The receptor comes from a woman between 18 and 29 years old in good health. Material: blood. The chain joins TRBV20-1 to TRBJ2-4; 7 bases in the junction line up with TRBD1. The CDR3 region has the sequence CSARGEWQGVQYF. The DNA reads TGCAGTGCTAGAGGAGAGTGGCAGGGGGTTCAGTACTTC.